The table lists the clone carrying this TCR beta chain with a few counts. The antigen remains undetermined. Per germline, CDR1 SGHRS and CDR2 YFSETQ. The CDR3 totals 15 residues. The V end lost 4 bases, the J end lost 4 bases, and 17 bases lay between the germline ends. This specimen comes from a study of T cells after yellow fever vaccination. As for the study in general: Some fractions had low cell numbers, and these were prepared with SMART-Seq v4 Ultra Low Input. Study-wide results and limits: In FACS-sorted repertoires, abundant clonotypes from the bulk population could appear as contaminants. Subsequent to the booster, the majority of primary-vaccination clones reappeared (96% CD4, roughly 90% CD8). CD4 and CD8 compartments shared a small share of clonotypes.

TCRdb reprocessed the 5' RACE reads with MiXCR, giving one entry per CDR3 protein. Here the sample spans approximately 90,000 distinct CDR3 sequences, roughly 5.8% being singletons. This specimen was CD8+ T cells sorted from PBMCs, taken 10 days after the yellow fever booster vaccination. V gene TRBV5-1 combines with J gene TRBJ1-2; tentative D call: TRBD1 (6 bases). The sequence was obtained from a man aged 18 to 30 who received the YFV17D yellow fever vaccine. Here the CDR3 reads CASSPEDSLSYGYTF. CDR3 coding DNA: TGCGCCAGCAGCCCGGAGGACAGCCTTTCCTATGGCTACACCTTC.